This passage covers 10 T cell receptor beta chains from one sample sequenced in a study of cytomegalovirus exposure and HLA in healthy donors. PCR used 60 Vbeta primers and 13 Jbeta primers. Sequencing was performed with immunoSEQ multiplex PCR; in TCRdb, only in-frame clones are kept and a portion is missing. The sample shows some 170,000 clones, around 76% of them seen only once. The sequencing sample was made of PBMCs. The source is a middle-aged woman in good health and CMV-seronegative.

Remarks on this clone: The same CDR3 is also encoded by other DNA sequences in this sample. This rearrangement joins TRBV28 to TRBJ1-2, with D unclear. Trimming pared 7 bases from V and 2 bases from J, leaving 5 bases between. This CDR3 region has 11 residues. Germline V gene sequence: CDR1 MDHEN, CDR2 SYDVKM. The CDR3: CASTGNYGYTF. For the CDR3, the DNA is TGTGCCAGCACGGGAAACTATGGCTACACCTTC.

Only one count was recorded for this clone. The J gene is TRBJ2-7, the V gene TRBV6-6, with 8 bases that match TRBD2. CDR1 is MNHNY and CDR2 is SVGAGI in the germline V gene (reference sequence). This CDR3 spans 14 amino acids. V shed 5 bases, J shed 2 bases, and the junction held 5 bases outside the gene matches. The CDR3 reads CASSQSGGAYEQYF. In DNA, the CDR3 is TGTGCCAGCAGTCAGAGCGGGGGAGCCTACGAGCAGTACTTC.

This clone occurred a few times. This chain connects TRBV5-4 to TRBJ1-5, with 7 bases aligning to TRBD1. Germline V gives CDR1 SGHNT, CDR2 YYREEE (reference sequence). The CDR3 is made up of 15 amino acids. V gave up 0 bases and J gave up 5 bases; unmatched junction bases: 5. The DNA for the CDR3 is TGTGCCAGCAGCTTGGGAACAGGGGCCCATCAGCCCCAGCATTTT. It is translated as CASSLGTGAHQPQHF.

In its sample, this clone was seen once. This chain joins TRBV28 and TRBJ1-2, with 7 bases that match TRBD1. V shed 2 bases and J 7 bases; nucleotides not matched to a gene: 7. Germline V gene data show CDR1 as MDHEN and CDR2 as SYDVKM. This CDR3 has 14 residues. The CDR3 nucleotides are TGTGCCAGCAGTTTAGGGGACAGAAGTCGTGGCTACACCTTC. As protein: CASSLGDRSRGYTF.

V usage is TRBV5-4 and J usage is TRBJ2-7, with TRBD1 matching over 7 bases. CDR3 length equals 14 residues. V lost 5 bases and J lost 3; bases outside the gene matches: 8. CDR1 and CDR2 from the germline V gene are SGHNT and YYREEE (reference sequence). This CDR3 is CASRAGTEDYEQYF. CDR3 coding DNA: TGTGCCAGCAGGGCCGGGACAGAAGACTACGAGCAGTACTTC.

V and J are TRBV18 and TRBJ1-1, with D possibly being TRBD1 (5 bases). From germline, CDR1 is KGHSH and CDR2 LQKENI. The CDR3 loop spans 15 amino acids. The ends were cut back, 6 bases at V and 3 bases at J, with 17 bases in the middle. Written as DNA, the CDR3 is TGTGCCAGCTCGGCAGGGCGCCTCTACGACACTGAAGCTTTCTTT. Translated, it gives CASSAGRLYDTEAFF.

The gene calls are TRBV19 and TRBJ1-4; a possible D gene is TRBD1 (5 bases). The germline CDR1 and CDR2 sequences are LNHDA and SQIVND (reference sequence). V dropped 4 bases and J dropped 8 bases, with 23 bases sitting between them. This CDR3 region has 17 residues. CDR3: CASSKDPREGGVEKLFF. CDR3 sequence (DNA): TGTGCCAGTAGTAAAGACCCCAGGGAGGGAGGCGTAGAAAAACTGTTTTTT.

V and J are TRBV11-3 and TRBJ2-7; tentatively, D is TRBD2 (5 bases). Germline CDR1 reads SGHNT; CDR2 reads YENEEA. V was cut by 3 bases and J by 6 bases, with 15 bases left in between. The CDR3 totals 14 residues. Written as DNA, the CDR3 is TGTGCCAGCAGCTTGGGTCGGGAACTCTCCGAGCAGTACTTC. It is translated as CASSLGRELSEQYF.

The sample holds a few counts of this clone. The chain has TRBV4-1 and TRBJ2-3; the match to TRBD2 covers 13 bases. The CDR3 consists of 16 residues. Germline-derived CDR1 and CDR2 are MGHRA and YSYEKL. V dropped 4 bases and J dropped 2; count of bases not matched to a gene: 3. CDR3 in DNA: TGCGCCAGCAGCCTCGGACTAGCGGGAGCCACAGATACGCAGTATTTT. This gives the protein CASSLGLAGATDTQYF.

This clone turned up a few times. The chain recombines TRBV7-9 with TRBJ2-5; the D gene is possibly TRBD1 (5 bases). CDR3 size: 12 residues. V was cut by 8 bases and J by 4 bases, with 11 bases left in between. From germline, CDR1 is SEHNR and CDR2 FQNEAQ (reference sequence). The DNA for the CDR3 is TGTGCCAGCTGCCAGGGTTCAGAGACCCAGTACTTC. Protein sequence: CASCQGSETQYF.